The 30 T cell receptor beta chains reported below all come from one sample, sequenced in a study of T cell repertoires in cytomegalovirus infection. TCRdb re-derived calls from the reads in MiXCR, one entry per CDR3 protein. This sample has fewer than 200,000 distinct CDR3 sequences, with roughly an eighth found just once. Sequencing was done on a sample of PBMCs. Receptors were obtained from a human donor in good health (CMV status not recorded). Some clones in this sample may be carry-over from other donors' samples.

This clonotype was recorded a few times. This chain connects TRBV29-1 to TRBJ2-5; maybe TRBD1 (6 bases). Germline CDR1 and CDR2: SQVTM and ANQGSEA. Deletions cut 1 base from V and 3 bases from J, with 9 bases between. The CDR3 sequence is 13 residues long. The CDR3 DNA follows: TGCAGCGTTGAAGCAGGGGTGGAAGAGACCCAGTACTTC. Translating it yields CSVEAGVEETQYF.

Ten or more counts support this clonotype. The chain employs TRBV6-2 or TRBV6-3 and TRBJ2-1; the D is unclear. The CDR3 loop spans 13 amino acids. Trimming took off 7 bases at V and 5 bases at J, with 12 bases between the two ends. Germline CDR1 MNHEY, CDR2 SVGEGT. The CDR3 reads CASTERANNEQFF. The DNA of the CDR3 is TGTGCCAGCACCGAGAGAGCAAACAATGAGCAGTTCTTC.

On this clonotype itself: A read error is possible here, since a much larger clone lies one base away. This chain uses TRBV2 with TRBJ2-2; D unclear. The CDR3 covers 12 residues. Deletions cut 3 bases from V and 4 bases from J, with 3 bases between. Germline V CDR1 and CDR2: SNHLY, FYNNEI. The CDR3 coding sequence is TGTGCCAGCAGTGACTCCACCGGGGAGCTGTTTTTT. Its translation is CASSDSTGELFF. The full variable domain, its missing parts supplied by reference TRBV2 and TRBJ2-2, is EPEVTQTPSHQVTQMGQEVILRCVPISNHLYFYWYRQILGQKVEFLVSFYNNEISEKSEIFDDQFSVERPDGSNFTLKIRSTKLEDSAMYFCASSDSTGELFFGEGSRLTVL.

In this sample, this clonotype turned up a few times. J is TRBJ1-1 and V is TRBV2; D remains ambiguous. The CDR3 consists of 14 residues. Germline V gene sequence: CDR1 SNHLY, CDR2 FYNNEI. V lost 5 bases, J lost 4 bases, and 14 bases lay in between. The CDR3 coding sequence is TGTGCCAGCAGTCCCCCACGGGGTTTCACTGAAGCTTTCTTT. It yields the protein CASSPPRGFTEAFF.

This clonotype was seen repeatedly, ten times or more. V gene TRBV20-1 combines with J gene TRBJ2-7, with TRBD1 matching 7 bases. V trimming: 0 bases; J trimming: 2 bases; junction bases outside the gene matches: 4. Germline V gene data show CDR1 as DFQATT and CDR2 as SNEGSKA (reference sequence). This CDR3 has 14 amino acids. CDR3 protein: CSARDQGQAYEQYF. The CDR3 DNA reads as TGCAGTGCTAGAGATCAAGGACAGGCCTACGAGCAGTACTTC.

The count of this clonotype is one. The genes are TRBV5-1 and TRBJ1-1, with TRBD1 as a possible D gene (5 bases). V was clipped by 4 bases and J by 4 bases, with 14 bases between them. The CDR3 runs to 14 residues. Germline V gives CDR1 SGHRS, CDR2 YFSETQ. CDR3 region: CASSLPAGTTEAFF. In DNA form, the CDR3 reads TGCGCCAGCAGCCTCCCGGCAGGGACCACTGAAGCTTTCTTT.

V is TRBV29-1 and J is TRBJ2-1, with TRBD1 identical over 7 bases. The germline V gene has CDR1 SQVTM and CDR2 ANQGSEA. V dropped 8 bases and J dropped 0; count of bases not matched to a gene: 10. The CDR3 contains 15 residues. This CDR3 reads CSSGQRFRSYNEQFF. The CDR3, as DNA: TGCAGCTCGGGACAGCGATTTCGCTCCTACAATGAGCAGTTCTTC.

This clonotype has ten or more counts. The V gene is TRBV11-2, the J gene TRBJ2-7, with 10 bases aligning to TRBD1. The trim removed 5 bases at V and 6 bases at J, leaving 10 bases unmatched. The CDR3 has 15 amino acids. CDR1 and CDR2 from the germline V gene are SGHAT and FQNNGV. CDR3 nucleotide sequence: TGTGCCAGCAGCGCGGACAGGGGGAAGTTCAGCGAGCAGTACTTC. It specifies CASSADRGKFSEQYF.

In DNA, the CDR3 is TGTGCTAGTGCCTTCACCGGGGAGCTGTTTTTT. As protein: CASAFTGELFF. V gene TRBV12-5 combines with J gene TRBJ2-2; D unresolved. Between the trimmed V and J ends, which lost 7 bases and 4 bases, there was a span of 4 bases. Germline CDR1 LGHNT, CDR2 FRNRAP. The CDR3 runs to 11 residues. The whole variable domain, filled in from reference TRBV12-5 and TRBJ2-2, reads DARVTQTPRHKVTEMGQEVTMRCQPILGHNTVFWYRQTMMQGLELLAYFRNRAPLDDSGMPKDRFSAEMPDATLATLKIQPSEPRDSAVYFCASAFTGELFFGEGSRLTVL.

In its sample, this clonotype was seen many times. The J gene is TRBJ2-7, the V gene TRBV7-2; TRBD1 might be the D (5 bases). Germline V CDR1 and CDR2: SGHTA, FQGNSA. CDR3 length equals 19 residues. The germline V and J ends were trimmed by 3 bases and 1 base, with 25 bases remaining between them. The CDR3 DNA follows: TGTGCCAGCAGCTTCCTAGGTCTAGGGGTAAAATCCACGTCCTACGAGCAGTACTTC. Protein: CASSFLGLGVKSTSYEQYF.

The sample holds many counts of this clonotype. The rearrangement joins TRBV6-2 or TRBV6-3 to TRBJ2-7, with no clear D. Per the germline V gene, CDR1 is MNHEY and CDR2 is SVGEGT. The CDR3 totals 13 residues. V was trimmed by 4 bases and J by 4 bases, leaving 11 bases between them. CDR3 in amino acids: CASSLRTDYEQYF. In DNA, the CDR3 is TGTGCCAGCAGTTTACGGACGGATTACGAGCAGTACTTC.

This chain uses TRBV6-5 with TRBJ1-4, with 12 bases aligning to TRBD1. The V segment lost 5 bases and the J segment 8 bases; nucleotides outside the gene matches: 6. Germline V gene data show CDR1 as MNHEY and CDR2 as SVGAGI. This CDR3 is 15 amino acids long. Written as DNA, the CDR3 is TGTGCCAGCAGTCAGGGACAGGGGGCTCGGGAAAAACTGTTTTTT. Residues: CASSQGQGAREKLFF.

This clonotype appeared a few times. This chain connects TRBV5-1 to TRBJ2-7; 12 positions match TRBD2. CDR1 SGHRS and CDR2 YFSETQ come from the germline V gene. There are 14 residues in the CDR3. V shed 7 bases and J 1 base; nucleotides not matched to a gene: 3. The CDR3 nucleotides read TGCGCCAGCCAAGGACTAGCGGGGTCCTACGAGCAGTACTTC. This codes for CASQGLAGSYEQYF.

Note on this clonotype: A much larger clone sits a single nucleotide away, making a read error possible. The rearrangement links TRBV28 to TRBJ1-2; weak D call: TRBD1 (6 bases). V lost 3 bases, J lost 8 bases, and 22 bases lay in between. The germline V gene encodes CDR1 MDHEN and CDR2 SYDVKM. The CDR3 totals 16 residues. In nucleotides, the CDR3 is TGTGCCAGCAGTTTGGGCCCCGGGACATTTAGCTCAGGCTACACCTTC. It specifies CASSLGPGTFSSGYTF.

The CDR3 reads CASSRNEAFF. As DNA, the CDR3 is TGTGCCAGCAGCCGTAATGAAGCTTTCTTT. The V and J genes are TRBV6-6 and TRBJ1-1; D not resolved. Germline V lookup: CDR1 MNHNY, CDR2 SVGAGI (reference sequence). The CDR3 has 10 amino acids. V was trimmed by 6 bases and J by 7 bases, leaving 6 bases between them.

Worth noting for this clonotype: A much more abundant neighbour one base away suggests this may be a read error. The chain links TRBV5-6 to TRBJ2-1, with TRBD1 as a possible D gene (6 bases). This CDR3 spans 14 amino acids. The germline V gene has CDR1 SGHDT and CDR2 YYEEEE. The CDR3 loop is CASSFTGMSNEQLF. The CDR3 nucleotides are TGTGCCAGCAGCTTTACAGGGATGTCCAATGAGCAGCTCTTC.

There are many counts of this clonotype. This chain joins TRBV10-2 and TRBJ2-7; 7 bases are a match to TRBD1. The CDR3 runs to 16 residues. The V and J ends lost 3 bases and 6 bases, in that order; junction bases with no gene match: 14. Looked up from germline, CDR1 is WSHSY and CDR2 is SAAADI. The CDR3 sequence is CASSDSAGTVRGEQYF. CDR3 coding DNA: TGCGCCAGCAGTGACTCCGCCGGGACAGTTCGGGGCGAGCAGTACTTC.

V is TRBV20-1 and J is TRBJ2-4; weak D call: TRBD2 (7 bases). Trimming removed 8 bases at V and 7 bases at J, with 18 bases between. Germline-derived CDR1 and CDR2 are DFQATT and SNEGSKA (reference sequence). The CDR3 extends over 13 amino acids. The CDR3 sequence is CSPLNKGGNIQYF. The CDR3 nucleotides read TGCAGTCCACTCAATAAGGGGGGGAACATTCAGTACTTC.

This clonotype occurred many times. CDR3 nucleotides: TGTGCCAGCGCCTGGACTACCTACAATGAGCAGTTCTTC. Its translation: CASAWTTYNEQFF. The V call is TRBV7-6, the J call TRBJ2-1; maybe TRBD2 (6 bases). This CDR3 spans 13 amino acids. The V end was cut by 8 bases, the J end by 2 bases, with 10 bases between. In germline, CDR1 is SGHVS, CDR2 FNYEAQ. The full variable domain, completed using reference TRBV7-6 and TRBJ2-1, is GAGVSQSPRYKVTKRGQDVALRCDPISGHVSLYWYRQALGQGPEFLTYFNYEAQQDKSGLPNDRFSAERPEGSISTLTIQRTEQRDSAMYRCASAWTTYNEQFFGPGTRLTVL.

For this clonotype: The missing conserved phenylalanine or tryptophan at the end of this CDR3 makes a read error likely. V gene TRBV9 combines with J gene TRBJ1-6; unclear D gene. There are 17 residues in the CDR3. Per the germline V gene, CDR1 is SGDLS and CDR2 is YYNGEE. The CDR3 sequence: CVSSALPSTRDNSPLHC. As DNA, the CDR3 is TGTGTCAGCAGCGCCCTACCCTCAACCAGAGATAATTCACCCCTCCACTGT.

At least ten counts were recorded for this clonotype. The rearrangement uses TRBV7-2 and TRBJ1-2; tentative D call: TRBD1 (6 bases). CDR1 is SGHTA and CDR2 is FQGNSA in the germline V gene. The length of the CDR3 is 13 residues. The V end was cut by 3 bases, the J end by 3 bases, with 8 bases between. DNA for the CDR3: TGTGCCAGCAGCTTGACAGGTTACTATGGCTACACCTTC. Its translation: CASSLTGYYGYTF. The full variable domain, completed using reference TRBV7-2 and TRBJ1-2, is GAGVSQSPSNKVTEKGKDVELRCDPISGHTALYWYRQSLGQGLEFLIYFQGNSAPDKSGLPSDRFSAERTGGSVSTLTIQRTQQEDSAVYLCASSLTGYYGYTFGSGTRLTVV.

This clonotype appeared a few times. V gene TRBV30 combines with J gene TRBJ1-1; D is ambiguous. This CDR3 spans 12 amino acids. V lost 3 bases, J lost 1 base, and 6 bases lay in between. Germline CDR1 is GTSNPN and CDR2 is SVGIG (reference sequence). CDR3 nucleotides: TGTGCCTGGAGAACTTCGAACACTGAAGCTTTCTTT. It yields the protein CAWRTSNTEAFF.

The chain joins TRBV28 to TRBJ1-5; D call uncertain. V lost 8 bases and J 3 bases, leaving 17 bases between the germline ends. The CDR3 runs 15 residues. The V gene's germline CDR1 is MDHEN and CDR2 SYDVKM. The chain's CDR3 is CASAGIQSLNQPQHF. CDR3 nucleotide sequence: TGTGCCAGCGCCGGGATCCAGTCCCTCAATCAGCCCCAGCATTTT. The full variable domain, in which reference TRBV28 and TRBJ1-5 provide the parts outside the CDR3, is DVKVTQSSRYLVKRTGEKVFLECVQDMDHENMFWYRQDPGLGLRLIYFSYDVKMKEKGDIPEGYSVSREKKERFSLILESASTNQTSMYLCASAGIQSLNQPQHFGDGTRLSIL.

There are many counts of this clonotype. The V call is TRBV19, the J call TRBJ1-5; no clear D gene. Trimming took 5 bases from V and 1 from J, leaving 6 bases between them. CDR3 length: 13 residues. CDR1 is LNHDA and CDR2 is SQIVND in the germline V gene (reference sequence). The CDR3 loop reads CASSDNSNQPQHF. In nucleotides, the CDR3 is TGTGCCAGTAGTGATAACAGCAATCAGCCCCAGCATTTT.

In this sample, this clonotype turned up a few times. CDR3 amino acids: CASTLRGLADNSPLHF. DNA for the CDR3: TGTGCCAGCACTTTACGTGGGTTGGCAGACAATTCACCCCTCCACTTT. The rearrangement links TRBV6-1 to TRBJ1-6; no reliable D call. This CDR3 comprises 16 residues. Looked up from germline, CDR1 is MNHNS and CDR2 is SASEGT. The germline V and J ends were trimmed by 7 bases and 7 bases, with 20 bases remaining between them.

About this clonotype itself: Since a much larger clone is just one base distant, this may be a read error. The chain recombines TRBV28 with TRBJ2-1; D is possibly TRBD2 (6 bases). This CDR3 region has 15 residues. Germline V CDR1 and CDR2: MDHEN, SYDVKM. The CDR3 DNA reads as TGTGCCAGCACCATAGAGCGGGCACCCTACAATGAGGAGTTCTTC. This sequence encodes CASTIERAPYNEEFF.

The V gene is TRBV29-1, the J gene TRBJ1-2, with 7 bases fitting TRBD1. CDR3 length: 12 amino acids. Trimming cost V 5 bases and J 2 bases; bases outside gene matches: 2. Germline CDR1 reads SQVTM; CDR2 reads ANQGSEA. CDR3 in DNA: TGCAGCGTTTTGGACAGGAACTATGGCTACACCTTC. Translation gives CSVLDRNYGYTF.

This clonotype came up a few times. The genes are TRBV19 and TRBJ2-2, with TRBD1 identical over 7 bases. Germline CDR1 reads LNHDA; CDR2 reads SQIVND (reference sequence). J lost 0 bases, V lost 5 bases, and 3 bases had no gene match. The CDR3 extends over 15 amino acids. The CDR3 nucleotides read TGTGCCAGTAGTCGAGGGGGCCCGAACACCGGGGAGCTGTTTTTT. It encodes CASSRGGPNTGELFF. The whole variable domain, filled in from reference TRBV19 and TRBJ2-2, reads DGGITQSPKYLFRKEGQNVTLSCEQNLNHDAMYWYRQDPGQGLRLIYYSQIVNDFQKGDIAEGYSVSREKKESFPLTVTSAQKNPTAFYLCASSRGGPNTGELFFGEGSRLTVL.

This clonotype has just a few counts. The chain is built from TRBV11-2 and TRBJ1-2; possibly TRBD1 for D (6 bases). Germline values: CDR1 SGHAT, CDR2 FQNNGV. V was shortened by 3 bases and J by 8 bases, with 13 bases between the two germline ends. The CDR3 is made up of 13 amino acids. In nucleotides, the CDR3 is TGTGCCAGCAGCTTCAGGGGAGAAGGAGGCTACACCTTC. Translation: CASSFRGEGGYTF.

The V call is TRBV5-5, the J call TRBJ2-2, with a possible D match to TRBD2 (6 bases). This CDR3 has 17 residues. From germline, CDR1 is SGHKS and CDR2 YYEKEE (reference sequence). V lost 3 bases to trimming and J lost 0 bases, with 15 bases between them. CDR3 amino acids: CASSSGLSAPNTGELFF. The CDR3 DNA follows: TGTGCCAGCAGCTCGGGACTTTCGGCACCGAACACCGGGGAGCTGTTTTTT.